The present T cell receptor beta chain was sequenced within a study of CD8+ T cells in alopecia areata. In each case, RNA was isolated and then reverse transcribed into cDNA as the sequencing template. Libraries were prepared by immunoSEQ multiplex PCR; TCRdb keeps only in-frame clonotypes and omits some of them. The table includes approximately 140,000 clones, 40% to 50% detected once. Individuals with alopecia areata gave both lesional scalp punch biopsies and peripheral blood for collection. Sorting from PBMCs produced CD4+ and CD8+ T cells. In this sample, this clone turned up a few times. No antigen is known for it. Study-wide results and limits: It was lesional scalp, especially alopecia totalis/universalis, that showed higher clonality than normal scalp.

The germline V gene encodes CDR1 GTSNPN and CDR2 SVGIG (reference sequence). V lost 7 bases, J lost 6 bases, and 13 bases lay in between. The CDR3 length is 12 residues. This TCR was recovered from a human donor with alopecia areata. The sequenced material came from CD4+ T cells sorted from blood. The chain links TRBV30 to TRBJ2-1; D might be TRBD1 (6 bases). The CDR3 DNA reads TGTGCCTACAATCTACAGGGCAATGAGCAGTTCTTC. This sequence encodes CAYNLQGNEQFF.